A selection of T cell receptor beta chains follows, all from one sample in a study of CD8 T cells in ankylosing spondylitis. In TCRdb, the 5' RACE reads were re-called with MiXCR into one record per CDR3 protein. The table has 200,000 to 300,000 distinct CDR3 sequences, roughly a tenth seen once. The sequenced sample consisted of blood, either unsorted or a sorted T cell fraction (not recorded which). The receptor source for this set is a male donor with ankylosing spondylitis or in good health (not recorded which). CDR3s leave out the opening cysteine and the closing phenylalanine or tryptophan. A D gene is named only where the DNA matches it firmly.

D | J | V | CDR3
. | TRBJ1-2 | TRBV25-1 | ASSEAGRVGGYT
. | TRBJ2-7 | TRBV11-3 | ASTALGEQY
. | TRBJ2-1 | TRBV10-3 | AISESEGYNEQF
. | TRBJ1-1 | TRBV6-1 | ASTLTQAGAF
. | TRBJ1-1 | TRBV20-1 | SVTEAF
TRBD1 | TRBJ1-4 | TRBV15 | ATNRDRDEKLF
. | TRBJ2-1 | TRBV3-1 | ASSGRANNEQF
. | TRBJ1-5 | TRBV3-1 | ASSPPPPGQPQH
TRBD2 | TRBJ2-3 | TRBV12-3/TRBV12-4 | ASSFRSSGRGGTDTQY
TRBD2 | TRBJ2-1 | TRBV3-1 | ASSLGLAGGSSYNEQF
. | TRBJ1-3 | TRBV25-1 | ASSEYQRADLSGNTIY
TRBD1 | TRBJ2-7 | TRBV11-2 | TSSHRTGLSEQY
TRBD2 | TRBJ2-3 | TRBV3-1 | ASSPGLAGGLDTQY
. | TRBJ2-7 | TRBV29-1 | SGGGAGEQY
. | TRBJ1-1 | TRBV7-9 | ASSLGMGTEAF
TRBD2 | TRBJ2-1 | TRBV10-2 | ASSSGARSYNEQF
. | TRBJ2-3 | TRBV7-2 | ASSLFPGAPTTDTQY
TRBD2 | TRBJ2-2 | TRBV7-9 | LAGANTGELF
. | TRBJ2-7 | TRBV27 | ASSSMASSSMYEQY
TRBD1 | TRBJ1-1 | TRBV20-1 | SAREGGQGTEAF
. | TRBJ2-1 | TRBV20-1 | SAPGVSSYNEQF
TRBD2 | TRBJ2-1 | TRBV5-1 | ASSLEIAPRGDNEQF
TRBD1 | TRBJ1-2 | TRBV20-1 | SARGGKGASDPYGYT
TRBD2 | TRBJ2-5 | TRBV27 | ASSSLGLAGAWETQY